The 9 T cell receptor beta chains given below trace back to one sample, sequenced in a study of T cells after yellow fever vaccination. TCRdb fed the 5' RACE reads into MiXCR, producing one record per CDR3 protein. In the table there are about 320,000 distinct CDR3 sequences, approximately 4% of which are singletons. The sequencing used PBMCs, collected 15 days after the yellow fever booster vaccination. The source is a man aged 18 to 30 who received the YFV17D yellow fever vaccine.

The rearrangement uses TRBV5-1 and TRBJ2-5; possibly TRBD2 for D (5 bases). The V gene's germline CDR1 is SGHRS and CDR2 YFSETQ. The length of the CDR3 is 14 residues. The germline V and J ends were trimmed by 3 bases and 1 base, with 10 bases remaining between them. CDR3 in amino acids: CASSSGSAQETQYF. The CDR3 nucleotides read TGCGCCAGCAGCTCGGGATCGGCCCAAGAGACCCAGTACTTC.

This chain links TRBV7-8 with TRBJ2-3; tentative D call: TRBD2 (6 bases). Per the germline V gene, CDR1 is SGHVS and CDR2 is FQNEAQ. This CDR3 comprises 13 residues. The V end was cut by 5 bases, the J end by 8 bases, with 14 bases between. The CDR3 is CASSPDGGGTQYF. The CDR3 nucleotides are TGTGCCAGCAGCCCGGACGGGGGTGGTACGCAGTATTTT.

This sequence joins TRBV11-2 and TRBJ1-6; D remains unclear. Trimming cost V 5 bases and J 6 bases, with 17 bases left between them. Germline lookup yields CDR1 SGHAT and CDR2 FQNNGV. The CDR3 has 16 residues. CDR3 amino acids: CASSPRQESTNSPLHF. CDR3 bases: TGTGCCAGCAGCCCCCGGCAGGAAAGCACTAATTCACCCCTCCACTTT.

This chain links TRBV2 with TRBJ1-6; TRBD1 agrees at 9 bases. Germline CDR1 SNHLY, CDR2 FYNNEI. The CDR3 runs to 14 residues. With 6 bases clipped from V and 7 bases from J, the junction kept 4 bases outside the gene matches. This chain's CDR3 is CASRAGTGNSPLHF. CDR3 DNA: TGTGCCAGCAGGGCCGGGACAGGGAATTCACCCCTCCACTTT.

This clonotype was detected many times. V usage is TRBV20-1 and J usage is TRBJ2-2; the D is unclear. Trimming pared 3 bases from V and 6 bases from J, leaving 14 bases between. Germline-derived CDR1 and CDR2 are DFQATT and SNEGSKA (reference sequence). The CDR3 has 14 residues. CDR3 residues: CSARLETSAGELFF. For the CDR3, the DNA is TGCAGTGCTAGGTTAGAGACGTCGGCCGGGGAGCTGTTTTTT.

This clonotype occurred a few times. The CDR3 spells CASRMGAPGSPLHF. CDR3 nucleotides: TGTGCCAGCAGAATGGGGGCCCCGGGTTCACCCCTCCACTTT. This rearrangement joins TRBV11-2 to TRBJ1-6; D may be TRBD1 (6 bases). The CDR3 is 14 amino acids. Per germline, CDR1 SGHAT and CDR2 FQNNGV. Trimming shortened V by 6 bases and J by 9 bases, and 15 bases separated the two germline ends. Together with reference TRBV11-2 and TRBJ1-6, the CDR3 gives the full variable domain: EAGVAQSPRYKIIEKRQSVAFWCNPISGHATLYWYQQILGQGPKLLIQFQNNGVVDDSQLPKDRFSAERLKGVDSTLKIQPAKLEDSAVYLCASRMGAPGSPLHFGNGTRLTVT.

The gene calls are TRBV11-3 and TRBJ1-3; no reliable D call. Germline lookup yields CDR1 SGHNT and CDR2 YENEEA. This CDR3 is built from 14 residues. V dropped 5 bases and J dropped 2 bases, with 10 bases sitting between them. CDR3 nucleotide sequence: TGTGCCAGCAGCCTTGGGGAGGCTGGAAACACCATATATTTT. This translates into CASSLGEAGNTIYF.

Many counts were recorded for this clonotype. The J gene is TRBJ2-2, the V gene TRBV12-3 or TRBV12-4; D is unresolved. This CDR3 has 14 amino acids. V lost 8 bases, J lost 1 base, and 11 bases lay in between. CDR3 in amino acids: CASSVEVNTGELFF. Written as DNA, the CDR3 is TGTGCCAGCTCCGTTGAGGTGAACACCGGGGAGCTGTTTTTT.

Ten or more counts support this clonotype. The chain links TRBV12-3 or TRBV12-4 to TRBJ2-1; TRBD1 or TRBD2 may be the D gene (7 bases each). The ends were cut back, 3 bases at V and 3 bases at J, with 9 bases in the middle. The length of the CDR3 is 14 residues. CDR3 nucleotide sequence: TGTGCCAGCAGTTTCAGGGGGGGCTACAATGAGCAGTTCTTC. Amino acid sequence: CASSFRGGYNEQFF.